This passage covers 4 T cell receptor beta chains from one sample sequenced in a study of blood T cell repertoires in COVID-19. Produced via immunoSEQ multiplex PCR; TCRdb's table is partial and in-frame only. The sample lists around 300,000 clones; 70% to 90% were seen once. The sequenced sample consisted of PBMCs or T cells enriched from blood (not recorded which). The source of these receptors is a woman aged 40 to 55 who had recovered from COVID-19.

This clone was counted only a few times. This sequence joins TRBV10-3 and TRBJ1-1; weak D call: TRBD1 (5 bases). From germline, CDR1 is ENHRY and CDR2 SYGVKD. Between the trimmed V and J ends, which lost 2 bases and 0 bases, there was a span of 7 bases. The CDR3 contains 14 residues. The CDR3 sequence is CAISEAGLNTEAFF. The CDR3 nucleotides are TGTGCCATCAGTGAGGCAGGGTTGAACACTGAAGCTTTCTTT.

This sequence joins TRBV28 and TRBJ2-7; a weak D match, TRBD2 (5 bases). Trimming shortened V by 6 bases and J by 2 bases, and 17 bases separated the two germline ends. This CDR3 comprises 15 residues. CDR1 and CDR2 (germline): MDHEN, SYDVKM. CDR3 nucleotides: TGTGCCAGCAGGACCGCCGCCGGGATTCCCTACGAGCAGTACTTC. This translates into CASRTAAGIPYEQYF.

V is TRBV4-1 and J is TRBJ2-3, with 8 bases lining up with TRBD2. The CDR3 consists of 17 residues. CDR1 is MGHRA and CDR2 is YSYEKL in the germline V gene. The J segment lost 0 bases and the V segment lost 7 bases, leaving 12 bases of the junction unmatched. The CDR3 sequence: CASTHGGADISTDTQYF. The CDR3 region has the DNA TGCGCCAGCACCCACGGGGGGGCCGACATAAGCACAGATACGCAGTATTTT.

The J gene is TRBJ1-5, the V gene TRBV6-4, with 10 bases aligning to TRBD1. The CDR3 is 15 residues long. Trimming cost V 7 bases and J 6 bases; bases outside gene matches: 9. Looked up from germline, CDR1 is MRHNA and CDR2 is SNTAGT. Written as DNA, the CDR3 is TGTGCCAGCAACCCCGGACAGGGGGGAGGTCAGCCCCAGCATTTT. It codes for CASNPGQGGGQPQHF.